The 20 T cell receptor beta chains below all came from one sample that was sequenced in a study of blood T cell repertoires in COVID-19. Sequenced by immunoSEQ multiplex PCR; TCRdb stores in-frame clones only, minus some. Of hundreds of thousands of clones in the sample, around 92% are singletons; the top ten hold less than 3.5%. Sequencing was performed on peripheral blood. These receptors came from a woman aged 25 to 39 with COVID-19, enrolled during active disease.

The rearrangement uses TRBV10-1 and TRBJ2-4, with 14 positions matching TRBD2. The junction had 2 bases not matched to a gene; V was cut back by 2 bases and J by 2 bases. The CDR3 spans 17 residues. CDR1 and CDR2 from the germline V gene are WNHNN and SYGVQD (reference sequence). In nucleotides, the CDR3 is TGCGCCAGCAGTGAGGGGACTAGCGGGAGTCCCAAAAACATTCAGTACTTC. It is translated as CASSEGTSGSPKNIQYF.

The chain recombines TRBV5-4 with TRBJ2-7, with TRBD2 as a possible D gene (5 bases). This CDR3 is built from 11 residues. Germline CDR1 SGHNT, CDR2 YYREEE (reference sequence). Trimming shortened V by 9 bases and J by 3 bases, and 10 bases separated the two germline ends. This chain's CDR3 is CATSRDYEQYF. CDR3 DNA: TGTGCCACCTCCCGGGACTACGAGCAGTACTTC.

This clone was detected only once. This rearrangement joins TRBV15 to TRBJ2-1; tentatively, D is TRBD2 (6 bases). This CDR3 region has 15 residues. Germline CDR1 and CDR2: LNHNV and YYDKDF (reference sequence). V was clipped by 9 bases and J by 4 bases, with 19 bases between them. The CDR3, as DNA: TGTGCCACGAGTAGGGACTCCATCCCATACAATGAGCAGTTCTTC. Translating it yields CATSRDSIPYNEQFF.

The chain employs TRBV12-5 and TRBJ2-2, with D possibly matching TRBD1 (6 bases). The CDR3 has 17 residues. CDR1 LGHNT and CDR2 FRNRAP come from the germline V gene. Trimming cost V 4 bases and J 3 bases, with 18 bases left between them. The CDR3 reads CASGSQLGGVDTGELFF. The CDR3 coding sequence is TGTGCTAGTGGTTCACAATTAGGGGGAGTAGACACCGGGGAGCTGTTTTTT.

This chain uses TRBV18 with TRBJ2-2; D gene uncertain. Germline values: CDR1 KGHSH, CDR2 LQKENI. The length of the CDR3 is 17 residues. V was clipped by 3 bases and J by 0 bases, with 14 bases between them. The CDR3 region is CASSPTEVLTNTGELFF. As DNA, the CDR3 is TGTGCCAGCTCACCGACTGAGGTACTAACGAACACCGGGGAGCTGTTTTTT.

The genes are TRBV6-8 and TRBJ1-5, with unresolved D. The germline V gene encodes CDR1 MNHGY and CDR2 SAAAGT. Trimming removed 5 bases at V and 10 bases at J, with 9 bases between. The CDR3 is made up of 11 amino acids. The CDR3 is CASSRGPPQHF. The DNA of the CDR3 is TGTGCCAGCAGTCGGGGTCCCCCCCAGCATTTT.

The chain carries TRBV11-2 and TRBJ1-1; 7 bases align to TRBD1. In germline, CDR1 is SGHAT, CDR2 FQNNGV. The CDR3 contains 15 residues. V shed 5 bases, J shed 3 bases, and the junction held 9 bases outside the gene matches. Here the CDR3 DNA reads TGTGCCAGCAGCATAGCACCGACAGGGTACACTGAAGCTTTCTTT. Encoded protein: CASSIAPTGYTEAFF.

The gene calls are TRBV5-4 and TRBJ1-2, with 10 bases aligning to TRBD1. With V trimmed by 4 bases and J by 0 bases, 12 bases remained unmatched. This CDR3 region has 18 residues. Germline CDR1 and CDR2: SGHNT and YYREEE (reference sequence). In nucleotides, the CDR3 is TGTGCCAGCAGCCTTGGCGTGGGACAGGGGAAAGCTAACTATGGCTACACCTTC. Protein: CASSLGVGQGKANYGYTF.

This clone is a singleton in its sample. The chain links TRBV6-2 or TRBV6-3 to TRBJ2-7; 7 nucleotides agree with TRBD2. Per germline, CDR1 MNHEY and CDR2 SVGEGT. The junction had 8 bases not matched to a gene; V was cut back by 2 bases and J by 1 base. The CDR3 totals 16 residues. CDR3 sequence: CASSYGGEWESYEQYF. The CDR3 coding sequence is TGTGCCAGCAGTTACGGGGGGGAATGGGAGTCCTACGAGCAGTACTTC.

The chain uses TRBV2 and TRBJ2-5; 7 bases are shared with TRBD1. The germline gives CDR1 SNHLY, CDR2 FYNNEI. V lost 10 bases to trimming and J lost 2 bases; unmatched junction nucleotides: 10. There are 14 residues in the CDR3. The CDR3 nucleotides are TGTGCCACGACCAGGACAGGTCAGCAAGAGACCCAGTACTTC. It specifies CATTRTGQQETQYF. The full variable domain, its missing parts supplied by reference TRBV2 and TRBJ2-5, is EPEVTQTPSHQVTQMGQEVILRCVPISNHLYFYWYRQILGQKVEFLVSFYNNEISEKSEIFDDQFSVERPDGSNFTLKIRSTKLEDSAMYFCATTRTGQQETQYFGPGTRLLVL.

This clone occurred a few times. The chain uses TRBV30 and TRBJ1-3; D might be TRBD1 (5 bases). V was shortened by 3 bases and J by 2 bases, with 14 bases between the two germline ends. Germline CDR1 and CDR2: GTSNPN and SVGIG (reference sequence). The CDR3 length is 15 residues. The CDR3 protein is CAWRNKGLAGNTIYF. As DNA, the CDR3 is TGTGCCTGGAGAAATAAGGGGTTAGCTGGAAACACCATATATTTT.

The chain joins TRBV2 to TRBJ2-5, with a tentative D call TRBD2 (6 bases). Germline values: CDR1 SNHLY, CDR2 FYNNEI. The CDR3 loop spans 14 amino acids. V lost 7 bases and J lost 4, with 16 bases in between. This CDR3 reads CASNGLTAAETQYF. CDR3 coding DNA: TGTGCCAGCAACGGACTAACCGCTGCAGAGACCCAGTACTTC.

The chain links TRBV27 to TRBJ2-4; possible D gene TRBD1, 5 bases. Trimming stripped 3 bases from V and 5 bases from J, with 11 bases between. The V gene's germline CDR1 is MNHEY and CDR2 SMNVEV (reference sequence). This CDR3 is built from 14 residues. The CDR3 is CASSFPQTENIQYF. The CDR3 DNA is TGTGCCAGCAGTTTCCCCCAGACAGAAAACATTCAGTACTTC.

This rearrangement joins TRBV27 to TRBJ1-1; 10 bases agree with TRBD1. This CDR3 has 13 amino acids. CDR1 and CDR2 (germline): MNHEY, SMNVEV (reference sequence). The junction had 3 bases not matched to a gene; V was cut back by 5 bases and J by 6 bases. The CDR3 region is CASSLGTGAEAFF. The CDR3 nucleotides read TGTGCCAGCAGTCTAGGGACAGGGGCTGAAGCTTTCTTT.

The chain is built from TRBV12-3 or TRBV12-4 and TRBJ2-1; tentative D call: TRBD1 (5 bases). Trimming took 8 bases from V and 3 from J, leaving 11 bases between them. The CDR3 is 13 residues long. CDR3: CASSTEIYNEQFF. CDR3 DNA sequence: TGTGCCAGCTCGACAGAGATCTACAATGAGCAGTTCTTC.

Only a few counts were recorded for this clone. The chain is built from TRBV19 and TRBJ1-1; D call uncertain. This CDR3 is 12 amino acids long. In germline, CDR1 is LNHDA, CDR2 SQIVND (reference sequence). Trimming shortened V by 6 bases and J by 9 bases, and 14 bases separated the two germline ends. This CDR3 is CASRAGGRKAFF. The CDR3 coding sequence is TGTGCCAGTAGGGCCGGAGGGAGAAAAGCTTTCTTT. Looking up the rest from reference TRBV19 and TRBJ1-1 gives the full variable domain: DGGITQSPKYLFRKEGQNVTLSCEQNLNHDAMYWYRQDPGQGLRLIYYSQIVNDFQKGDIAEGYSVSREKKESFPLTVTSAQKNPTAFYLCASRAGGRKAFFGQGTRLTVV.

The chain recombines TRBV6-5 with TRBJ2-1; TRBD1 aligns across 7 bases. The V segment lost 3 bases and the J segment 6 bases; nucleotides outside the gene matches: 5. The V gene's germline CDR1 is MNHEY and CDR2 SVGAGI. The CDR3 has 14 amino acids. CDR3 amino acids: CASSYWDSSNEQFF. The CDR3 DNA reads as TGTGCCAGCAGTTATTGGGACAGTTCCAATGAGCAGTTCTTC.

This chain links TRBV4-1 with TRBJ1-4; D might be TRBD1 (6 bases). The germline V gene has CDR1 MGHRA and CDR2 YSYEKL. The V gene lost 4 bases and the J gene lost 7 bases, with 13 bases spanning the gap. This CDR3 spans 14 amino acids. CDR3 sequence reads: CASSPGGQGEKLFF. DNA of the CDR3: TGCGCCAGCAGCCCGGGGGGGCAGGGTGAAAAACTGTTTTTT.

The count of this clone is one. J is TRBJ1-2 and V is TRBV7-2; 7 bases match TRBD1. The CDR3 loop spans 16 amino acids. With V trimmed by 1 base and J by 0 bases, 5 bases remained unmatched. From germline, CDR1 is SGHTA and CDR2 FQGNSA. The CDR3 region has the DNA TGTGCCAGCAGCTTAGATGCAGGGGGAACTAACTATGGCTACACCTTC. This gives the protein CASSLDAGGTNYGYTF.

The J gene is TRBJ2-5, the V gene TRBV27; 13 bases map to TRBD2. Per germline, CDR1 MNHEY and CDR2 SMNVEV (reference sequence). The CDR3 has 16 residues. Trimming took 2 bases from V and 3 from J; bases not matched to a gene: 3. The CDR3 protein is CASSLTGLAGEETQYF. In nucleotides, the CDR3 is TGTGCCAGCAGTTTAACCGGACTAGCGGGAGAAGAGACCCAGTACTTC.